These T cell receptor delta chains were read from a single sample in a study of gamma-delta chains in newborns, infants, children. TCRdb redid the clone calls on the reads with CATT. Here the sample spans 9,200 or so delta-chain clones, 22% being singletons. Sequenced: blood. These receptors originate from a child who was a newborn, infant or young child, either healthy, febrile or measles-vaccinated (not recorded which). Each CDR3 is given with its conserved first and last residue. D genes are given only for firm matches. The size of a clone is reported for some rows only, either as once, few or many, or as a class for expanded clones.

CDR3 length,clone size,J gene,D gene,V gene,CDR3 DNA,CDR3 protein
20,-,TRDJ1,-,TRDV2,TGTGCCTGTGACACCGTTTCCCCGCCTCTCCCGGCTGGGGCCGACGGTAAACCCATCTTT,CACDTVSPPLPAGADGKPIF
15,-,TRDJ1,-,TRDV2,TGTGCCTGTGACGCCGTCCTACTGGGGCCGAGGGAACTCATCTTT,CACDAVLLGPRELIF
19,large,TRDJ3,-,TRDV2,TGTGCCTGTGACACCGCCGGGGACCCCGGCACCTGGGACACCCGACAGATGTTTTTC,CACDTAGDPGTWDTRQMFF
22,-,TRDJ1,-,TRDV2,TGTGCCTGTGACCCGGTCTCAAATTCGAGACCTCGGGTGGATCTGAACACCGATAAACTCATCTTT,CACDPVSNSRPRVDLNTDKLIF
14,-,TRDJ1,-,TRDV2,TGTGCCTGTGACCTACTGTGGGATCCCGATAAACTCATCTTT,CACDLLWDPDKLIF
24,-,TRDJ3,TRDD3,TRDV2,TGTGCCTGTGACACCGGGTTTGGTGGGGGAACCCTCGACTTAAGCTCCTGGGACACCCGACAGATGTTTTTC,CACDTGFGGGTLDLSSWDTRQMFF
15,few,TRDJ1,-,TRDV2,TGTGCCTGTGACTTCCTTCCACCAAACACCGATAAACTCATCTTT,CACDFLPPNTDKLIF
14,-,TRDJ1,TRDD3,TRDV2,TGTGCCTGTGACACTTGGGGATACGCCGATAAACTCATCTTT,CACDTWGYADKLIF
18,few,TRDJ3,-,TRDV2,TGTGCCTGTGACACGGCCGCGGGGTTCTCCTGGGACACCCGACAGATGTTTTTC,CACDTAAGFSWDTRQMFF
14,-,TRDJ1,-,TRDV2,TGTGCCTGTGAGGTTGTCCAGTACACCGATAAACTCATCTTT,CACEVVQYTDKLIF
16,few,TRDJ1,-,TRDV2,TGTGCCTGTGACACGCTGGGGATTGAGGCGGCCGATAAACTCATCTTT,CACDTLGIEAADKLIF
23,-,TRDJ1,TRDD3,TRDV1,TGTGCTCTTGGGGAACTCGGACGAGCTTACTGGGGGATACGCGGAGTGTACACCGATAAACTCATCTTT,CALGELGRAYWGIRGVYTDKLIF
19,-,TRDJ1,TRDD3,TRDV1,TGTGCTATTGGGGCCCGCCGGGGGGTGGGGGATACGTACACCGATAAACTCATCTTT,CAIGARRGVGDTYTDKLIF
18,few,TRDJ1,-,TRDV2,TGTGCCTGTGACCCCGCTGGGTTAGCACTGCAGGCCACCGATAAACCCATCTTT,CACDPAGLALQATDKPIF
18,few,TRDJ1,TRDD3,TRDV2,TGTGCCTGTGACACCCTTCTGGGGGACGATCCTGACACCGATAAACTCATCTTT,CACDTLLGDDPDTDKLIF
16,-,TRDJ1,-,TRDV1,TGCGCTCTTGGGGAAAGACTCGGGTGGTACACCGATAAACTCATCTTT,CALGERLGWYTDKLIF
20,-,TRDJ1,TRDD3,TRDV2,TGTGCCTGTGACACCGTTAGGGTTCCGGGGGATACGCTGTACACCGATAAACTCATCTTT,CACDTVRVPGDTLYTDKLIF
22,-,TRDJ1,-,TRDV1,TGTGCTCTTGGGGTTACACTTCCTACCGGGGGGATTAGGTGCGGGTACACCGATAAACTCATCTTT,CALGVTLPTGGIRCGYTDKLIF
16,few,TRDJ1,TRDD3,TRDV2,TGTGCCTGTGACCCATTACTGGGGAAACCCACCGATAAACTCATCTTT,CACDPLLGKPTDKLIF
15,-,TRDJ1,-,TRDV2,TGTGCCTGTGACACACTGGGTCCGGACACCGATAAACTCATCTTT,CACDTLGPDTDKLIF
20,-,TRDJ3,-,TRDV2,TGTGCCTGTGACACGATGCAGGAAGATACCGGCTCCTGGGACACCCGAAAGATGTTTTTC,CACDTMQEDTGSWDTRKMFF
21,-,TRDJ1,TRDD3,TRDV2,TGTGCCTGTGACACGGTCCATACTGGGGGATATTCGGGCCGGTACACCGATAAACTCATCTTT,CACDTVHTGGYSGRYTDKLIF
14,-,TRDJ1,TRDD3,TRDV2,TGTGCCTGTGACCCTATGGGGGATCTCAATAAACTCATCTTT,CACDPMGDLNKLIF
18,-,TRDJ1,TRDD3,TRDV2,TGTGCCTGTGTGACTCTCCTTTCTGGGGGATACGACACCGATAAACCCATCTTT,CACVTLLSGGYDTDKPIF
18,medium-sized,TRDJ1,-,TRDV2,TGTGCCTGTGACACCGTGAGTAGGGGTACTGGGTCATCTCCTAAACTCATCTTT,CACDTVSRGTGSSPKLIF
16,medium-sized,TRDJ1,TRDD3,TRDV2,TGTGCCTGTGACACCCCCTGGGGGATACAGGACGATAAACTCATCTTT,CACDTPWGIQDDKLIF
19,medium-sized,TRDJ1,TRDD3,TRDV2,TGTGCCTGTGACACCTTAGTTGGTCCTACGGGGGATAGGACCGATAAACTCATCTTT,CACDTLVGPTGDRTDKLIF
18,-,TRDJ1,TRDD3,TRDV2,TGTGCCTGTGACACCCTAGGGGTATCTGGGGGAAACACCGATAAGCTCATCTTC,CACDTLGVSGGNTDKLIF
15,few,TRDJ1,-,TRDV2,TGTGCCTGTGACCCCTTAACGGGTAACGCCGATAAACTCATCTTT,CACDPLTGNADKLIF
11,few,TRDJ1,-,TRDV1,TGTGCTCTTGGGGTGACCGGCAAACTCATCTTT,CALGVTGKLIF
24,medium-sized,TRDJ1,TRDD3,TRDV1,TGTGCTCTTGGGGAACGCCCCGGTATCCTGATACTACTGGGGGATACGATGAACACCGATAAACTCATCTTT,CALGERPGILILLGDTMNTDKLIF
15,few,TRDJ1,-,TRDV2,TGTGCCTGTGACACGATCCTAAAACACACCGATAAACTCATCTTT,CACDTILKHTDKLIF
16,-,TRDJ1,-,TRDV2,TGTGCCTGTGACACACTATACGGGGAAAACACCGATAAACTCATCTTT,CACDTLYGENTDKLIF
17,-,TRDJ1,-,TRDV1,TGTGCTCTTGGGGAACTAAAATGGGGCCTGTACACCGATAAACTCATCTTT,CALGELKWGLYTDKLIF
16,-,TRDJ1,TRDD3,TRDV2,TGTGCCTGTGACACACTGGGGGATACCAGGGGCGATAAACTCATCTTT,CACDTLGDTRGDKLIF
16,medium-sized,TRDJ2,TRDD3,TRDV2,TGTGCCTGTGACGTACTGGGGGACCCCTTGACAGCACAACTCTTCTTT,CACDVLGDPLTAQLFF
20,-,TRDJ1,TRDD3,TRDV1,TGTGCTATTGGGGAACCCTGGAGGAACGGGCTGGGGGATACAAGCGATAAAATCATCTTT,CAIGEPWRNGLGDTSDKIIF
16,medium-sized,TRDJ1,-,TRDV2,TGTGCCTGTGACACCGTCATGTTGGGGGACACCGATAAACTCATCTTT,CACDTVMLGDTDKLIF
16,-,TRDJ1,-,TRDV2,TGTGCCTGGGACACCTTGGGGGCGTCGCAAACCGATAAAATCATCTTT,CAWDTLGASQTDKIIF
19,few,TRDJ1,TRDD3,TRDV2,TGTGCCTGTGACACGTTACTGGGGGATGCCTCGCTTTACACCGATAAACTCATCTTT,CACDTLLGDASLYTDKLIF
15,few,TRDJ1,TRDD3,TRDV2,TGTGCCTGTGACACCCTACTGGGGGACACCGATAAACTCACCTTT,CACDTLLGDTDKLTF
13,medium-sized,TRDJ1,TRDD3,TRDV2,TGTGCCTGTGACTCGATACTGGGGGATAAACTCATCTTT,CACDSILGDKLIF
22,-,TRDJ2,TRDD3,TRDV1,TGTGCTCTTGGGGAAAGGCTCACGACTGACTGGGGGATACGTGGGCTGACAGCACAACTCTTCTTT,CALGERLTTDWGIRGLTAQLFF
26,-,TRDJ1,-,TRDV2,TGTGCCTGTGACACCGTCGATAAAGGGCCGAGCCCTCCTTCGCCCTTGTTACCCCATTACACCGATAAACTCATCTTT,CACDTVDKGPSPPSPLLPHYTDKLIF
20,few,TRDJ1,TRDD3,TRDV3,TGTGCCTCGAGGACCCTACAGTACTGGGGGATACGGTTGGTGGCCGATAAACTCATCTTT,CASRTLQYWGIRLVADKLIF